This TCR beta chain was retrieved from a study of blood T cell repertoires in COVID-19. Turning to the study itself: From T cells, B-cell-depleted T cells, or PBMCs came the material, which was cDNA or gDNA.

Method: immunoSEQ multiplex PCR; TCRdb's copy keeps in-frame clones and lacks some. Of roughly 150,000 clones listed, around nine tenths were seen once; the top ten hold roughly 2%. The germline CDR1 and CDR2 sequences are LNHDA and SQIVND (reference sequence). Trimming at V came to 6 bases and at J to 4 bases, leaving 3 bases not matched to a gene. The CDR3 runs 13 residues. The chain links TRBV19 to TRBJ1-5; the match to TRBD1 covers 7 bases. Sequenced: peripheral blood. This TCR derives from a man in his fifties who had recovered from COVID-19. The CDR3 sequence: CASRRGQNQPQHF. CDR3 bases: TGTGCCAGTAGGAGGGGGCAAAATCAGCCCCAGCATTTT.